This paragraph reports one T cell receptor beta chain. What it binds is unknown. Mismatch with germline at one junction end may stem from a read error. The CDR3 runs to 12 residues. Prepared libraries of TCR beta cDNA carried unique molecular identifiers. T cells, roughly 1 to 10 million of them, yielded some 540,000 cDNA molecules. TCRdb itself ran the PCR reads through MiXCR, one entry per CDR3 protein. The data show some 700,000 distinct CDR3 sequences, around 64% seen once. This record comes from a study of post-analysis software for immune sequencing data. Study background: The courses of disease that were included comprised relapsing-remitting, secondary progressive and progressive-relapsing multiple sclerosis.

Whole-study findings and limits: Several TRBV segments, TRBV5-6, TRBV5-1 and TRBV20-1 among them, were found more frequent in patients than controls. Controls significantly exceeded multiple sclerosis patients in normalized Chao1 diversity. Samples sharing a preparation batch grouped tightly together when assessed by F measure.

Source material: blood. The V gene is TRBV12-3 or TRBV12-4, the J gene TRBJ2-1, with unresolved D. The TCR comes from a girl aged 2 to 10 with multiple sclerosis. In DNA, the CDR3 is TGTGCCAGCAATGGGGTAAGGAATGAACAGTTCTTC. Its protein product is CASNGVRNEQFF.